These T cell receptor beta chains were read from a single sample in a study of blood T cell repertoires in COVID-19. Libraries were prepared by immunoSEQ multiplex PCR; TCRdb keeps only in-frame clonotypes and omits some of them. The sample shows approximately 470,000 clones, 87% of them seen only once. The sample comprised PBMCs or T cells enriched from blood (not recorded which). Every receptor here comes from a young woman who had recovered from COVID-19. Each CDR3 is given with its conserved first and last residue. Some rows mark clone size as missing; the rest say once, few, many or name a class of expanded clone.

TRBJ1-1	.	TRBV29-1	CSVAGGGSTEAFF
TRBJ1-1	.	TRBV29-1	CSVEVPQVRAGREAFF
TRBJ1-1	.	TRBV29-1	CSVGRNTEAFF
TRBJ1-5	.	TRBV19	CASSIGMTGVQPQHF
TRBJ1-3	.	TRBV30	CAGPLSGNTIYF
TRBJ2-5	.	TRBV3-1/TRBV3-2	CASRASAQETQYF
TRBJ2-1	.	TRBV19	CASSMPHGTESEQFF
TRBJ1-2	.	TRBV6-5	CASSSGQPSYGYTF
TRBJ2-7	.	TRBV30	CAWDVGQVSYEQYF
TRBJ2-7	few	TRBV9	CASSPRGGTGAVHEQYF
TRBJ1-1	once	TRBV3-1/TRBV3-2	CASSPGGGSAELNTEAFF
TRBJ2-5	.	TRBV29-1	CSAQQETQYF
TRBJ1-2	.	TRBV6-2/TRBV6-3	CASSSPAANYGYTF
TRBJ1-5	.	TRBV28	CASSTTGTGNQPQHF
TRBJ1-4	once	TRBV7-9	CASSLKGVDEKLFF
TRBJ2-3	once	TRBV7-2	CASSSQRGGADTQYF
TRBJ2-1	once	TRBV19	CASTLTGFGNEQFF
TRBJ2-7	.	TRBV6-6	CASSYRGGSDEQYF
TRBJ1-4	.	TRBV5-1	CASSLGTGIFEKLFF
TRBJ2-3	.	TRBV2	CASSDEGAGTQYF
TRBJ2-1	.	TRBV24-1	CATSGIRDNEQFF
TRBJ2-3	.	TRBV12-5	CASGLVLGTGGAGGTDTQYF
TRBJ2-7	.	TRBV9	CASSVSGDEQYF
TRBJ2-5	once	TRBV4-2	CASSQKFRDRGRETQYF
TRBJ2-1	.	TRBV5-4	CASSSLAGGPYEQFF
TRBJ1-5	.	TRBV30	CAWSHTGGDQPQHF
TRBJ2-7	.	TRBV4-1	CASSQDDRETYEQYF
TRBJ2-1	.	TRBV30	CAWSVGRIDSSYNEQFF
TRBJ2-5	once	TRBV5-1	CASSFSGQGGETQYF
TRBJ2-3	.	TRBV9	CASSRLSGDRDTQYF
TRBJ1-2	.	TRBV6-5	CASSLNIEYGYTF
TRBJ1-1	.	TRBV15	CATSRSDRGGTEAFF
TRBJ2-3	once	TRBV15	CATSMTSGGADTQYF
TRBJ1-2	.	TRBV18	CASSPSTGAYGYTF
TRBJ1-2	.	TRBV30	CASGQGNGYTF
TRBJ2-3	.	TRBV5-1	CASRPGGLDTQYF
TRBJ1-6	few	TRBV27	CASSLWGGWDSPLHF